The 10 T cell receptor beta chains given below trace back to one sample, sequenced in a study of Ad26.COV2.S vaccination and SARS-CoV-2 variants. Only in-frame clones appear in the TCRdb table, and some are missing; sequencing was by immunoSEQ multiplex PCR. The table includes 350,000 to 450,000 clones, about 90% detected once. Sequencing was performed on peripheral blood, taken after recovery from COVID-19. These receptors were taken from a human donor who had recovered from COVID-19.

The chain uses TRBV9 and TRBJ2-5; D possibly matches TRBD1 or TRBD2 (5 bases each). The germline V and J ends were trimmed by 3 bases and 4 bases, with 19 bases remaining between them. CDR3 length: 16 amino acids. Looked up from germline, CDR1 is SGDLS and CDR2 is YYNGEE. In nucleotides, the CDR3 is TGTGCCAGCAGCGCCGGGGAAAGACAGTGGCCAGAGACCCAGTACTTC. Its translation: CASSAGERQWPETQYF.

V and J are TRBV7-9 and TRBJ1-1, with D unclear. The CDR3 length is 11 residues. V lost 1 base, J lost 10 bases, and 7 bases lay in between. The germline V gene has CDR1 SEHNR and CDR2 FQNEAQ (reference sequence). The CDR3 DNA follows: TGTGCCAGCAGCTTAGAAACAAGAGCTTTCTTT. Its translation is CASSLETRAFF.

CDR3 in amino acids: CASSGNTGGGNVETQYF. CDR3 sequence (DNA): TGTGCCAGCAGCGGGAACACAGGGGGCGGGAATGTTGAGACCCAGTACTTC. This rearrangement joins TRBV5-4 to TRBJ2-5, with 9 nucleotides matching TRBD1. CDR1 is SGHNT, CDR2 YYREEE, per germline (reference sequence). This CDR3 is built from 17 residues. Trimming at V came to 4 bases and at J to 5 bases, leaving 15 bases not matched to a gene.

The gene calls are TRBV7-9 and TRBJ2-7; the D gene could be TRBD1 or TRBD2 (8 bases each). Trimming took off 5 bases at V and 0 bases at J, with 26 bases between the two ends. Per germline, CDR1 SEHNR and CDR2 FQNEAQ (reference sequence). This CDR3 contains 19 residues. The chain's CDR3 is CASSRGGQAYLGNSYEQYF. DNA of the CDR3: TGTGCCAGCAGCCGGGGGGGACAGGCGTACCTAGGTAACTCCTACGAGCAGTACTTC.

The CDR3 spells CASSLKLSYEQYF. CDR3 DNA: TGTGCCAGCAGTTTAAAGCTCTCCTACGAGCAGTACTTC. V gene TRBV27 combines with J gene TRBJ2-7; no clear D gene. Deletions cut 2 bases from V and 0 bases from J, with 5 bases between. The germline CDR1 and CDR2 sequences are MNHEY and SMNVEV (reference sequence). The CDR3 loop spans 13 amino acids.

The chain joins TRBV6-2 or TRBV6-3 to TRBJ2-3; 14 bases are a match to TRBD2. The V gene end was trimmed by 2 bases and the J gene end by 3 bases; junction bases not matched to a gene: 7. The germline CDR1 and CDR2 sequences are MNHEY and SVGEGT. There are 18 residues in the CDR3. CDR3 sequence: CASSYVGLAGGDTDTQYF. Written as DNA, the CDR3 is TGTGCCAGCAGTTACGTAGGACTAGCGGGGGGAGATACAGATACGCAGTATTTT.

The V call is TRBV6-5, the J call TRBJ2-1, with 10 bases aligning to TRBD2. Trimming took 8 bases from V and 6 from J; bases not matched to a gene: 7. The length of the CDR3 is 14 residues. Germline V gene data show CDR1 as MNHEY and CDR2 as SVGAGI. The chain's CDR3 is CASGSTSGFNEQFF. Written as DNA, the CDR3 is TGTGCCAGCGGGTCGACTAGCGGGTTCAATGAGCAGTTCTTC.

This chain joins TRBV6-6 and TRBJ2-2; D remains unclear. V lost 2 bases to trimming and J lost 0 bases, with 7 bases between them. The CDR3 spans 15 residues. Germline CDR1 MNHNY, CDR2 SVGAGI (reference sequence). The CDR3 reads CASSYGVANTGELFF. The CDR3 DNA reads TGTGCCAGCAGTTACGGCGTCGCGAACACCGGGGAGCTGTTTTTT.

This clone was detected once. V gene TRBV5-1 combines with J gene TRBJ1-2; 10 nucleotides match TRBD1. Germline CDR1 SGHRS, CDR2 YFSETQ. The CDR3 is 14 amino acids. J gave up 10 bases and V 4 bases, and 10 bases lay outside the gene matches. The CDR3 region is CASSHGTGQGNYTF. In DNA form, the CDR3 reads TGCGCCAGCAGCCACGGAACGGGACAGGGGAACTACACCTTC.

The chain recombines TRBV19 with TRBJ2-7, with 9 bases fitting TRBD1. CDR3 size: 14 residues. The ends lost 4 bases at V and 5 bases at J; junction bases unmatched: 6. Germline assignment: CDR1 LNHDA and CDR2 SQIVND (reference sequence). The CDR3 protein is CASSTQGQGHEQYF. CDR3 sequence (DNA): TGTGCCAGTAGTACCCAGGGACAGGGTCACGAGCAGTACTTC.